Listed here are 19 T cell receptor beta chains from one sample, sequenced in a study of Ad26.COV2.S vaccination and SARS-CoV-2 variants (TCRdb year 2021). In light of the paper, this sample's treatment or condition label describes: some 20 received Ad26.COV2.S at low or high dose, single or two shots; roughly 5 received placebo; per-sample allocation not given. For vaccine and placebo recipients, the sequenced repertoires came from samples collected on day 63 after the first injection. The library was prepared using the immunoSEQ multiplex PCR assay. Held by TCRdb, this immuneACCESS table contains in-frame sequences only and omits some clones. Under half of the omission traces to an unresolved V gene where checked; the cause of the rest is unknown. This sample has about 390,000 clones in its table, and over 80% of those were observed once. The top ten clones comprise around 1.7% of the sample. The starting material was peripheral blood, obtained in a trial of Ad26.COV2.S vaccine versus placebo. The receptors originated from a person between 18 and 65 years old who received the Ad26.COV2.S COVID-19 vaccine or a placebo.

This chain joins TRBV24-1 and TRBJ1-2, with D perhaps matching TRBD1 (6 bases). This CDR3 is built from 18 residues. In germline, CDR1 is KGHDR, CDR2 SFDVKD. Trimming took off 3 bases at V and 2 bases at J, with 21 bases between the two ends. The CDR3 DNA sequence: TGTGCCACCAGTGATCGGACGGGGGGCTCGGCGAAGAACTATGGCTACACCTTC. It specifies CATSDRTGGSAKNYGYTF.

The rearrangement links TRBV15 to TRBJ1-2; 8 bases align to TRBD1. After removal of 2 bases from V and 7 bases from J, the junction contained 24 bases not matched to a gene. This CDR3 spans 20 amino acids. From germline, CDR1 is LNHNV and CDR2 YYDKDF (reference sequence). The CDR3, as DNA: TGTGCCACCAGCAGACCCACTCGGGGACAGGCGATGCTTAACGAGTCTGGCTACACCTTC. Translated: CATSRPTRGQAMLNESGYTF. The full variable domain, rest sourced from reference TRBV15 and TRBJ1-2, is DAMVIQNPRYQVTQFGKPVTLSCSQTLNHNVMYWYQQKSSQAPKLLFHYYDKDFNNEADTPDNFQSRRPNTSFCFLDIRSPGLGDTAMYLCATSRPTRGQAMLNESGYTFGSGTRLTVV.

The chain has TRBV15 and TRBJ2-1, with 12 bases aligning to TRBD2. V lost 1 base to trimming and J lost 3 bases; unmatched junction nucleotides: 4. The CDR3 has 17 amino acids. CDR1 is LNHNV and CDR2 is YYDKDF in the germline V gene (reference sequence). CDR3 in amino acids: CATSRAGLAGNYNEQFF. The CDR3 DNA is TGTGCCACCAGCAGAGCAGGACTAGCGGGGAACTACAATGAGCAGTTCTTC.

The chain recombines TRBV6-2 or TRBV6-3 with TRBJ2-6; possibly TRBD2 for D (5 bases). The V gene's germline CDR1 is MNHEY and CDR2 SVGEGT. The V end lost 4 bases, the J end lost 2 bases, and 15 bases lay between the germline ends. CDR3 length equals 17 residues. Here the CDR3 reads CASSSRDMGAGANVLTF. In DNA form, the CDR3 reads TGTGCCAGCAGTTCCCGAGACATGGGAGCTGGGGCCAACGTCCTGACTTTC.

The CDR3 protein is CASSDIGLYNEQFF. The CDR3 coding sequence is TGCGCCAGCAGTGATATCGGACTATACAATGAGCAGTTCTTC. This chain joins TRBV10-2 and TRBJ2-1; TRBD2 is a possible D gene (6 bases). Trimming left V 3 bases short and J 4 bases short, with 10 bases between. The CDR3 loop spans 14 amino acids. Germline V CDR1 and CDR2: WSHSY, SAAADI.

The rearrangement uses TRBV25-1 and TRBJ2-1; D possibly corresponds to TRBD1 (5 bases). V dropped 2 bases and J dropped 7 bases, with 12 bases sitting between them. The length of the CDR3 is 14 residues. CDR1 is MGHDK and CDR2 is SYGVNS in the germline V gene. Written as DNA, the CDR3 is TGTGCCAGCAGTGAACTCCAGGGTTGGAATGAGCAGTTCTTC. Translated: CASSELQGWNEQFF.

The genes are TRBV7-9 and TRBJ1-3; 7 bases are shared with TRBD1. V dropped 4 bases and J dropped 2; count of bases not matched to a gene: 2. Germline-derived CDR1 and CDR2 are SEHNR and FQNEAQ (reference sequence). CDR3 length equals 14 residues. The CDR3 loop reads CASSSTGPGNTIYF. The CDR3 DNA follows: TGTGCCAGCAGCTCGACAGGGCCTGGAAACACCATATATTTT.

V usage is TRBV19 and J usage is TRBJ1-2, with 10 bases aligning to TRBD1. The V gene's germline CDR1 is LNHDA and CDR2 SQIVND (reference sequence). The CDR3 consists of 15 residues. With V trimmed by 5 bases and J by 4 bases, 7 bases remained unmatched. This chain's CDR3 is CASSFQTGGGYGYTF. The CDR3 bases are TGTGCCAGTAGTTTCCAGACAGGGGGCGGCTATGGCTACACCTTC. Using reference TRBV19 and TRBJ1-2 for the parts outside the CDR3, the full variable domain is DGGITQSPKYLFRKEGQNVTLSCEQNLNHDAMYWYRQDPGQGLRLIYYSQIVNDFQKGDIAEGYSVSREKKESFPLTVTSAQKNPTAFYLCASSFQTGGGYGYTFGSGTRLTVV.

The V gene is TRBV10-3, the J gene TRBJ2-7; D gene ambiguous. Trimming took off 4 bases at V and 3 bases at J, with 16 bases between the two ends. Germline CDR1 ENHRY, CDR2 SYGVKD. The CDR3 is 15 residues long. The CDR3 protein is CAISGPGRKGYEQYF. The CDR3 bases are TGTGCCATCAGTGGTCCAGGCAGGAAGGGCTACGAGCAGTACTTC.

CDR3 loop: CASSPGGGYYNEQFF. The CDR3 DNA is TGTGCCAGCAGTCCAGGGGGGGGCTACTACAATGAGCAGTTCTTC. The genes are TRBV6-6 and TRBJ2-1, with D perhaps TRBD1 or TRBD2 (7 bases each). This CDR3 comprises 15 residues. Germline-derived CDR1 and CDR2 are MNHNY and SVGAGI (reference sequence). V lost 5 bases to trimming and J lost 3 bases, with 14 bases between them.

V is TRBV10-2 and J is TRBJ2-7; D gene uncertain. This CDR3 is 15 amino acids long. Trimming shortened V by 6 bases and J by 4 bases, and 19 bases separated the two germline ends. Germline assignment: CDR1 WSHSY and CDR2 SAAADI. CDR3 residues: CASRDKDLGVYEQYF. DNA of the CDR3: TGCGCCAGCAGAGACAAGGACCTGGGTGTATACGAGCAGTACTTC.

This chain uses TRBV9 with TRBJ2-7; TRBD2 matches 11 bases. J was trimmed by 2 bases and V by 0 bases; bases with no gene match: 1. Germline lookup yields CDR1 SGDLS and CDR2 YYNGEE. The CDR3 runs 15 residues. CDR3 amino acids: CASSVGSGGAYEQYF. CDR3 coding DNA: TGTGCCAGCAGCGTAGGTAGCGGGGGGGCCTACGAGCAGTACTTC.

The chain employs TRBV2 and TRBJ2-7; D might be TRBD1 (6 bases). Germline loops: CDR1 SNHLY, CDR2 FYNNEI. The CDR3 totals 13 residues. Between the trimmed V and J ends, which lost 6 bases and 2 bases, there was a span of 11 bases. The CDR3 loop reads CASRPGAAYEQYF. DNA for the CDR3: TGTGCCAGCAGACCAGGGGCAGCCTACGAGCAGTACTTC.

In its sample, this clone was seen once. The chain recombines TRBV11-3 with TRBJ2-2; the D gene is possibly TRBD1 (5 bases). The CDR3 runs 14 residues. The V gene's germline CDR1 is SGHNT and CDR2 YENEEA. V shed 6 bases and J shed 5 bases, with 13 bases lying between them. The CDR3 nucleotides are TGTGCCAGCAGACGCGACAGCCGGACCGGGGAGCTGTTTTTT. This encodes CASRRDSRTGELFF.

In this sample, this clone turned up a few times. Other DNA sequences in the same sample also yield this CDR3. The chain carries TRBV18 and TRBJ2-3; unclear D gene. CDR1 KGHSH and CDR2 LQKENI come from the germline V gene. CDR3 size: 13 residues. Trimming took 0 bases from V and 0 from J, leaving 1 base between them. The chain's CDR3 is CASSPPSTDTQYF. As DNA, the CDR3 is TGTGCCAGCTCACCACCTAGCACAGATACGCAGTATTTT.

The chain recombines TRBV19 with TRBJ2-3, with D perhaps being TRBD1 or TRBD2 (5 bases each). The V gene's germline CDR1 is LNHDA and CDR2 SQIVND (reference sequence). This CDR3 comprises 14 residues. Trimming took off 7 bases at V and 6 bases at J, with 17 bases between the two ends. CDR3 nucleotides: TGTGCCAGTACCCAGGGCCCTAGCCTGGATACGCAGTATTTT. Translated, it gives CASTQGPSLDTQYF.

The genes are TRBV2 and TRBJ1-3; D gene ambiguous. From germline, CDR1 is SNHLY and CDR2 FYNNEI. V was cut by 6 bases and J by 2 bases, with 11 bases left in between. This CDR3 comprises 14 residues. CDR3 in amino acids: CASRELVTGNTIYF. The DNA for the CDR3 is TGTGCCAGCAGGGAACTGGTTACTGGAAACACCATATATTTT.

The chain uses TRBV28 and TRBJ1-2; 8 nucleotides line up with TRBD1. V trimming: 5 bases; J trimming: 4 bases; junction bases outside the gene matches: 6. Germline CDR1 is MDHEN and CDR2 is SYDVKM. The CDR3 runs to 14 residues. The CDR3 region is CASSLGQAIYGYTF. In DNA form, the CDR3 reads TGTGCCAGCAGTCTGGGACAGGCGATCTATGGCTACACCTTC.

CDR3 nucleotides: TGTGCCAGTAGTATAACAGACTACTATGGCTACACCTTC. This encodes CASSITDYYGYTF. V and J are TRBV19 and TRBJ1-2; D remains unclear. Looked up from germline, CDR1 is LNHDA and CDR2 is SQIVND (reference sequence). V lost 2 bases and J lost 3, with 7 bases in between. The CDR3 is made up of 13 amino acids.